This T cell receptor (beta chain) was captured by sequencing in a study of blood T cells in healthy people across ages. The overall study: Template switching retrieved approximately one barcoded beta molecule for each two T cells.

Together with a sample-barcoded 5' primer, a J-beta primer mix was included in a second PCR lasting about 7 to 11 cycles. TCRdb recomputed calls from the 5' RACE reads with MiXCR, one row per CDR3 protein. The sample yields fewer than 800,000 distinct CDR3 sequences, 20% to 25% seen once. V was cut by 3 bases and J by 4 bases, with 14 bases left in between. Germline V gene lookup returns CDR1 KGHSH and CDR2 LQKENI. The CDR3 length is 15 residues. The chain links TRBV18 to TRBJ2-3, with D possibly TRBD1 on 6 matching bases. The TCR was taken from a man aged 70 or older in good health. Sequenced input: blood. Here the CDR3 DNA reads TGTGCCAGCTCACCGGTACAGGGTCGGGCAGATACGCAGTATTTT. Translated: CASSPVQGRADTQYF.